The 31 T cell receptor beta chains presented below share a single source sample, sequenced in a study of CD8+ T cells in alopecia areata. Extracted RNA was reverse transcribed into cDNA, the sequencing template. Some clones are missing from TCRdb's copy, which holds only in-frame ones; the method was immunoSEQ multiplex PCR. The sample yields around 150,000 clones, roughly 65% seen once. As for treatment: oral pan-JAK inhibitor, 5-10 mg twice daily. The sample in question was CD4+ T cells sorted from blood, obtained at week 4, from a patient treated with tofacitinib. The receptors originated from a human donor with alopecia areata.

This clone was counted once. Here the CDR3 DNA reads TGTGCCATCAGTGAGAGTCACGAGCAGTACTTC. This sequence encodes CAISESHEQYF. The chain employs TRBV10-3 and TRBJ2-7; D remains unclear. The CDR3 runs 11 residues. The germline V gene encodes CDR1 ENHRY and CDR2 SYGVKD. The germline V and J ends were trimmed by 2 bases and 5 bases, with 4 bases remaining between them.

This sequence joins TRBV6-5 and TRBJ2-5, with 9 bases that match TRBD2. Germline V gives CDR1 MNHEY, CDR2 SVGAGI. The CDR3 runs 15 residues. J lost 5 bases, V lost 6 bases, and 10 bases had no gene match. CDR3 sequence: CASSRTIAGDETQYF. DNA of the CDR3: TGTGCCAGCAGCCGTACCATAGCGGGGGACGAGACCCAGTACTTC.

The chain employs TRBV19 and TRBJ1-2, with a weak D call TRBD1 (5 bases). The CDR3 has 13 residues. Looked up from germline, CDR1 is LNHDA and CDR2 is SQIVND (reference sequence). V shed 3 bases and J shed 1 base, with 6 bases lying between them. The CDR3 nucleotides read TGTGCCAGTAGTATCCAGGGTAACTATGGCTACACCTTC. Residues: CASSIQGNYGYTF.

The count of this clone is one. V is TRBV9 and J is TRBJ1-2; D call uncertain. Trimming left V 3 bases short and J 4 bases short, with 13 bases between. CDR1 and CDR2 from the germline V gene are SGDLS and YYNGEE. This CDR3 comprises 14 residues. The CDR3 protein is CASSERSGVYGYTF. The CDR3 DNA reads TGTGCCAGCAGCGAGAGATCAGGAGTCTATGGCTACACCTTC.

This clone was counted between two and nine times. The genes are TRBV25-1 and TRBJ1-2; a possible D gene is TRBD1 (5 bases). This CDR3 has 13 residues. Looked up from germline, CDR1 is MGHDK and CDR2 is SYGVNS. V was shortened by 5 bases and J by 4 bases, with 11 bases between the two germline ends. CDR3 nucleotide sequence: TGTGCCAGCAGTCCCGGACAAATCTATGGCTACACCTTC. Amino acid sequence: CASSPGQIYGYTF.

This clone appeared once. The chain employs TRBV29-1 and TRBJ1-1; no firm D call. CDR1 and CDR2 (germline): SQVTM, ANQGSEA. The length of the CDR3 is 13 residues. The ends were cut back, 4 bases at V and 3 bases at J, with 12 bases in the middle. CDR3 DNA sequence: TGCAGCGTTGGTACTTACCTGGACACTGAAGCTTTCTTT. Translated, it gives CSVGTYLDTEAFF.

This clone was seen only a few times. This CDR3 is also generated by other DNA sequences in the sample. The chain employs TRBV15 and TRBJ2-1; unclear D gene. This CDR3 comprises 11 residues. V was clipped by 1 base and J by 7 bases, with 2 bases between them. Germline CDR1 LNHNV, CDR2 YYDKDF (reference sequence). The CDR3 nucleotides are TGTGCCACCAGCAGAGTAAATGAGCAGTTCTTC. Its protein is CATSRVNEQFF.

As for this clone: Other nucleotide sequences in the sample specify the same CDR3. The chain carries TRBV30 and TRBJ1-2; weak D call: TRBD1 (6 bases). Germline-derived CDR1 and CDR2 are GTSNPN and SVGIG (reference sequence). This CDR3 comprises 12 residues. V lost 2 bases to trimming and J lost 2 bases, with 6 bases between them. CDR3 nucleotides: TGTGCCTGGAGTACAGGGAACTATGGCTACACCTTC. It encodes CAWSTGNYGYTF.

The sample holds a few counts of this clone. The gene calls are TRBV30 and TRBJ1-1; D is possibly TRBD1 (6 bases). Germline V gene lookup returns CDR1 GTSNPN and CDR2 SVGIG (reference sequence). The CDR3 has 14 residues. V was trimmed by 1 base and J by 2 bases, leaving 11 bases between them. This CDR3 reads CAWSGDRLNTEAFF. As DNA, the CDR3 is TGTGCCTGGAGTGGTGACAGGTTAAACACTGAAGCTTTCTTT.

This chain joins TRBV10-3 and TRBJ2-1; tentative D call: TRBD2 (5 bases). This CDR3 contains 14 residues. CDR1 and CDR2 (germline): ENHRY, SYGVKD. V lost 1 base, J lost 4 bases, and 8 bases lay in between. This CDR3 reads CAISELGSYNEQFF. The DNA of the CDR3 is TGTGCCATCAGTGAGTTGGGGAGTTACAATGAGCAGTTCTTC.

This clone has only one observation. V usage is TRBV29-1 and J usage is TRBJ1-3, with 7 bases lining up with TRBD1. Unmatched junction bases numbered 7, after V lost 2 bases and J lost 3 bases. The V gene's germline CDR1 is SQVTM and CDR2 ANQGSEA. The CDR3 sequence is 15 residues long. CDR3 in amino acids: CSVELAGGRGNTIYF. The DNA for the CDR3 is TGCAGCGTTGAATTGGCAGGGGGTCGTGGAAACACCATATATTTT.

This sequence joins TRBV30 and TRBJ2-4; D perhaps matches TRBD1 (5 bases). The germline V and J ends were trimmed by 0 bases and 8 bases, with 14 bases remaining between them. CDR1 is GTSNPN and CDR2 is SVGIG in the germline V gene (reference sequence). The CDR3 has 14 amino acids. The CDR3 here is CAWSVGVSTDIQYF. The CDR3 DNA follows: TGTGCCTGGAGTGTAGGGGTCTCGACGGACATTCAGTACTTC.

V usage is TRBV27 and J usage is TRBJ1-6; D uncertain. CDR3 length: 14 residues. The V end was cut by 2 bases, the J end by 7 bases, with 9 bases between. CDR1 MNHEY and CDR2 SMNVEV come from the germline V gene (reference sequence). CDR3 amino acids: CASSLRSANSPLHF. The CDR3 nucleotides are TGTGCCAGCAGTTTAAGGTCAGCAAATTCACCCCTCCACTTT.

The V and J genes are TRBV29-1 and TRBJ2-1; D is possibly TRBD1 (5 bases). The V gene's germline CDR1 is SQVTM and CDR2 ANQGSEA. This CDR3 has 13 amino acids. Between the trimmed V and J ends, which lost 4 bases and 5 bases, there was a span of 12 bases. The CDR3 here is CSVGQGRHNEQFF. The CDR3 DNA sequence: TGCAGCGTTGGTCAGGGTAGGCACAATGAGCAGTTCTTC.

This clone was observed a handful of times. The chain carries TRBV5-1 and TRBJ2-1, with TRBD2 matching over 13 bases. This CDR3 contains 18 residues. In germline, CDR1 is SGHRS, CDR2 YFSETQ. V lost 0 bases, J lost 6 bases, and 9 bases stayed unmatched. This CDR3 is CASSLDSPGTSGANEQFF. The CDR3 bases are TGCGCCAGCAGCTTGGATAGTCCCGGGACTAGCGGGGCCAATGAGCAGTTCTTC.

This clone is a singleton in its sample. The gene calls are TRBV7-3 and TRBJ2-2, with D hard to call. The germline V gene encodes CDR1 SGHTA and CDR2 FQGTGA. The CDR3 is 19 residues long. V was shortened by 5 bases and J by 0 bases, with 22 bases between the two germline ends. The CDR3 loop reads CASSPRASPSGTNTGELFF. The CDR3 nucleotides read TGTGCCAGCAGCCCCCGGGCCTCACCCTCAGGAACGAACACCGGGGAGCTGTTTTTT.

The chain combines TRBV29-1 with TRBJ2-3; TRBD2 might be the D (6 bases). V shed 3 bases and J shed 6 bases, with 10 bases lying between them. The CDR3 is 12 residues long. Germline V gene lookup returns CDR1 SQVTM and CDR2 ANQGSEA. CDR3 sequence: CSVEEGGDTQYF. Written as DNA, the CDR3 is TGCAGCGTTGAGGAGGGAGGCGATACGCAGTATTTT.

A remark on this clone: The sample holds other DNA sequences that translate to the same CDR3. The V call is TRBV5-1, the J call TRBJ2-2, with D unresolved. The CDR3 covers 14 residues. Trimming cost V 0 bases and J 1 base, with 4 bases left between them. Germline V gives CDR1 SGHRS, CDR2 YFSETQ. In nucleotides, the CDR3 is TGCGCCAGCAGCTTGGACGGGAACACCGGGGAGCTGTTTTTT. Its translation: CASSLDGNTGELFF.

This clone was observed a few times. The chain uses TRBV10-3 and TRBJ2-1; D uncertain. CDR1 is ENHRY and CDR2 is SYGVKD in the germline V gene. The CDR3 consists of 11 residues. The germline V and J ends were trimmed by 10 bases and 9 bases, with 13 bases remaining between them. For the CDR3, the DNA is TGTGCCAGCAGCTCTCATAGTGAGCAGTTCTTC. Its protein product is CASSSHSEQFF.

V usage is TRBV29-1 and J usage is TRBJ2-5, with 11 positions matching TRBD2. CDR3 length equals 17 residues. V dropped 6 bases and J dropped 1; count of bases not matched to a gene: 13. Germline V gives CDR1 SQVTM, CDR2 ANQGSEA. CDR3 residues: CSVFTLAGGLFQETQYF. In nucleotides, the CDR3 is TGCAGCGTCTTCACCCTAGCGGGGGGCCTTTTCCAAGAGACCCAGTACTTC.

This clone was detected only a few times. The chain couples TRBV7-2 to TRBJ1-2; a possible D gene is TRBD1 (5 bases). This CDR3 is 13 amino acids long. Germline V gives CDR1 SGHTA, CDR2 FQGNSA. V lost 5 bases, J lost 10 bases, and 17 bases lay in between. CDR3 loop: CASSPGPPRDYTF. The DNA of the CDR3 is TGTGCCAGCAGCCCGGGACCGCCCAGGGACTACACCTTC.

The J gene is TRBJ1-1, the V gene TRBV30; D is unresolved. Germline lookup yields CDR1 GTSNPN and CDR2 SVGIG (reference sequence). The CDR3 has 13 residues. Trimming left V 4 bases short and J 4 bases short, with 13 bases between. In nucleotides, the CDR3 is TGTGCCTGGACGGTCGGCTGGGGCACTGAAGCTTTCTTT. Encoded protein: CAWTVGWGTEAFF. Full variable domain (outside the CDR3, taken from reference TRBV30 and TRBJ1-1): SQTIHQWPATLVQPVGSPLSLECTVEGTSNPNLYWYRQAAGRGLQLLFYSVGIGQISSEVPQNLSASRPQDRQFILSSKKLLLSDSGFYLCAWTVGWGTEAFFGQGTRLTVV.

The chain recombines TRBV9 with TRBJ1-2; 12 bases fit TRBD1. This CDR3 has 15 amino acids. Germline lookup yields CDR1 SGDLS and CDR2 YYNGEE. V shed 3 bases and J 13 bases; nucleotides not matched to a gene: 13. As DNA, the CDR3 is TGTGCCAGCAGCGCCCTGGGACAGGGGGCCACGGAACTCACCTTC. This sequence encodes CASSALGQGATELTF. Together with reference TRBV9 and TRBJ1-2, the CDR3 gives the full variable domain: DSGVTQTPKHLITATGQRVTLRCSPRSGDLSVYWYQQSLDQGLQFLIQYYNGEERAKGNILERFSAQQFPDLHSELNLSSLELGDSALYFCASSALGQGATELTFGSGTRLTVV.

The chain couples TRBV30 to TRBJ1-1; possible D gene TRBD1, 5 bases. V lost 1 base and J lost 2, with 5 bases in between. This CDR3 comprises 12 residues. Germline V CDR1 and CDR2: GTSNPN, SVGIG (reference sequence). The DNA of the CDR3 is TGTGCCTGGAGTGGGGACAACACTGAAGCTTTCTTT. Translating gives CAWSGDNTEAFF.

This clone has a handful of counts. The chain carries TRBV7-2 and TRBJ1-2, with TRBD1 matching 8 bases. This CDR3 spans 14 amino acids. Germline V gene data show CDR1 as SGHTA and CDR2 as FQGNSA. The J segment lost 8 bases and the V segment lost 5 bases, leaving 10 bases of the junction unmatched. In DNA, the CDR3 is TGTGCCAGCAGCCCCCAGACAGGGGTGGGAGGCTACACCTTC. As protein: CASSPQTGVGGYTF.

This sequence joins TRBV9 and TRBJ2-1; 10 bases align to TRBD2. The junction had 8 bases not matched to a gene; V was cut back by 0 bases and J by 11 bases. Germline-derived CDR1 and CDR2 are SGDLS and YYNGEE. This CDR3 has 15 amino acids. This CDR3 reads CASSVGRASGGKQFF. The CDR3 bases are TGTGCCAGCAGCGTAGGCAGGGCTAGCGGGGGCAAGCAGTTCTTC. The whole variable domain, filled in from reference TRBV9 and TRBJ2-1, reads DSGVTQTPKHLITATGQRVTLRCSPRSGDLSVYWYQQSLDQGLQFLIQYYNGEERAKGNILERFSAQQFPDLHSELNLSSLELGDSALYFCASSVGRASGGKQFFGPGTRLTVL.

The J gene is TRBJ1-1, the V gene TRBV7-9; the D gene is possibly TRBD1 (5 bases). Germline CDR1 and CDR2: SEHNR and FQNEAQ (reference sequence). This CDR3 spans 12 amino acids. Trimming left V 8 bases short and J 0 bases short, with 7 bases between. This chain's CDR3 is CASRQLNTEAFF. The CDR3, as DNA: TGTGCCAGCCGACAGCTGAACACTGAAGCTTTCTTT.

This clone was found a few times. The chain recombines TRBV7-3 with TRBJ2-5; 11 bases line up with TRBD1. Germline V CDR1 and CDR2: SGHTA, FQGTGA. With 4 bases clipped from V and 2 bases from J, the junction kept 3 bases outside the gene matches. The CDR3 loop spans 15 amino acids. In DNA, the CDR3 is TGTGCCAGCAGCTCAGGACAGGGGGCACAAGAGACCCAGTACTTC. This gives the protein CASSSGQGAQETQYF.

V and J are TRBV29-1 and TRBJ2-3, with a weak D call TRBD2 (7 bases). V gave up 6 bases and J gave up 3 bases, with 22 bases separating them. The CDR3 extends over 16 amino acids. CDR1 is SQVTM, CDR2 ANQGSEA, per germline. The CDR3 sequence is CSVATHGGLGTDTQYF. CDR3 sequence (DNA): TGCAGCGTAGCCACTCACGGGGGGCTGGGTACAGATACGCAGTATTTT.

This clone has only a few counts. Written as DNA, the CDR3 is TGTGCCAGCAGCTCGCAGCAAAGGGGTACAGATACGCAGTATTTT. Its protein is CASSSQQRGTDTQYF. The V and J genes are TRBV7-8 and TRBJ2-3, with D maybe TRBD1 (5 bases). From germline, CDR1 is SGHVS and CDR2 FQNEAQ. The CDR3 sequence is 15 residues long. The germline V and J ends were trimmed by 4 bases and 3 bases, with 14 bases remaining between them.

CDR3 DNA: TGTGCCAGCAGCGGGACGACAGATACGCAGTATTTT. Encoded protein: CASSGTTDTQYF. This rearrangement joins TRBV2 to TRBJ2-3; the D gene could be TRBD1 or TRBD2 (5 bases each). Germline CDR1 reads SNHLY; CDR2 reads FYNNEI. This CDR3 is built from 12 residues. Trimming cost V 6 bases and J 3 bases, with 7 bases left between them.